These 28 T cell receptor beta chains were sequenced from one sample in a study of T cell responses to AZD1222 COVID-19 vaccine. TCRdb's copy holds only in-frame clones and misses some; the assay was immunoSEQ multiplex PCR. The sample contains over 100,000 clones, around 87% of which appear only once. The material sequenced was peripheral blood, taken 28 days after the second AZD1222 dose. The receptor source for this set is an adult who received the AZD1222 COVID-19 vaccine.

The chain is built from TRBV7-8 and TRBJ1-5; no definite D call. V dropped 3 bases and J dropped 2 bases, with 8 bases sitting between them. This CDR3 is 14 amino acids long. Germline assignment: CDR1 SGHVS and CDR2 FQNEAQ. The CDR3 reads CASSFPSGNQPQHF. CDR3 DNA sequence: TGTGCCAGCAGCTTCCCGTCGGGCAATCAGCCCCAGCATTTT.

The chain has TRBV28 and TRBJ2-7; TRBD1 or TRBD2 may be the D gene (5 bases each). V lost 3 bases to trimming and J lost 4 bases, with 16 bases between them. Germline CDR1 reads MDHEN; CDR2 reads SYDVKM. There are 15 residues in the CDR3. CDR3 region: CASSLLGPWIYEQYF. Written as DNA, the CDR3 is TGTGCCAGCAGTTTGCTGGGACCCTGGATTTACGAGCAGTACTTC.

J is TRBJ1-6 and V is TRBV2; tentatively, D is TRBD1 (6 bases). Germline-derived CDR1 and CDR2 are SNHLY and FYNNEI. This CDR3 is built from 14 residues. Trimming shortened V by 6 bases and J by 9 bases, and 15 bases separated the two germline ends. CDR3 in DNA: TGTGCCAGCAGCGAAACCCCCAGGGGTTCACCCCTCCACTTT. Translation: CASSETPRGSPLHF.

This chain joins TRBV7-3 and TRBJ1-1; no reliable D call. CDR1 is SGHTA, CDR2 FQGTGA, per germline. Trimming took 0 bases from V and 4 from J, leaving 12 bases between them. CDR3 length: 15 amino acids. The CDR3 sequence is CASSLTPMGGTEAFF. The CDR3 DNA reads TGTGCCAGCAGCTTAACCCCCATGGGAGGCACTGAAGCTTTCTTT.

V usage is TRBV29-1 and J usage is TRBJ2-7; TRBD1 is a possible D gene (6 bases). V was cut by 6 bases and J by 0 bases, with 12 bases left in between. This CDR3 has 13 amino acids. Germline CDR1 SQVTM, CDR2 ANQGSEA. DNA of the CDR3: TGCAGCGTCGGGACACGGCACTCCTACGAGCAGTACTTC. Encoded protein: CSVGTRHSYEQYF.

In DNA form, the CDR3 reads TGTGCCACCAGCAGAGTACAGGGGGGAGGCGATGAGCAGTTCTTC. Translated, it gives CATSRVQGGGDEQFF. The V and J genes are TRBV15 and TRBJ2-1; 8 bases map to TRBD1. Per germline, CDR1 LNHNV and CDR2 YYDKDF (reference sequence). The ends lost 1 base at V and 8 bases at J; junction bases unmatched: 7. The CDR3 sequence is 15 residues long.

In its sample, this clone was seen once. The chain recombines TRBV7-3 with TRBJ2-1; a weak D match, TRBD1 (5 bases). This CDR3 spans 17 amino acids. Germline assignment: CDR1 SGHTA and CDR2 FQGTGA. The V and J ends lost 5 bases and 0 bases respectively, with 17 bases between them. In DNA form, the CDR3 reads TGTGCCAGCAGCCCCCCCCTAGGGGCGAGCTCCTACAATGAGCAGTTCTTC. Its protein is CASSPPLGASSYNEQFF.

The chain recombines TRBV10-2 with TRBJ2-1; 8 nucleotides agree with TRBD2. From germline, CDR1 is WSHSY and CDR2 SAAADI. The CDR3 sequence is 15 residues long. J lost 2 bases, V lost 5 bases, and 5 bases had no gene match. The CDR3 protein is CASSPGLGAYNEQFF. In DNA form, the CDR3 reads TGCGCCAGCAGTCCGGGACTAGGGGCCTACAATGAGCAGTTCTTC.

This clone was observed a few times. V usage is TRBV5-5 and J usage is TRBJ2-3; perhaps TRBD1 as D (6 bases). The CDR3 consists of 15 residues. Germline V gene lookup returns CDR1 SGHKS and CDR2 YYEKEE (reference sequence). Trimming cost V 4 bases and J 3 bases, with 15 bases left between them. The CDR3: CASSPIGTHTDTQYF. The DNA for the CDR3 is TGTGCCAGCAGCCCCATCGGGACACATACAGATACGCAGTATTTT.

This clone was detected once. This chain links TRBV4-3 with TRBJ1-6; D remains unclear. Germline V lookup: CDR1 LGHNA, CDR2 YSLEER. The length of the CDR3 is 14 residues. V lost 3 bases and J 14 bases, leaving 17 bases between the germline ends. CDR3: CASSQEGRNPTLHF. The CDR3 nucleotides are TGCGCCAGCAGCCAGGAGGGAAGGAACCCTACCCTCCACTTT.

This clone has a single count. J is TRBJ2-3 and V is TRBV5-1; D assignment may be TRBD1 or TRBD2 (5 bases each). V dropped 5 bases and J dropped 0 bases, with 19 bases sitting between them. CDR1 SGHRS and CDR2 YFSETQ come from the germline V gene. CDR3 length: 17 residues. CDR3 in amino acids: CASRGDRGPSSTDTQYF. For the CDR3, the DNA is TGCGCCAGCAGGGGGGATAGAGGGCCCTCTAGCACAGATACGCAGTATTTT.

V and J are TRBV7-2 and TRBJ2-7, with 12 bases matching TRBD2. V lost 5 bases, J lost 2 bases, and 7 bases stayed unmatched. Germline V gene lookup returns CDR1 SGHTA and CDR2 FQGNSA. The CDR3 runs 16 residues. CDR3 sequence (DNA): TGTGCCAGCAGCCATTCTAGCGGGGGGGCCACCTACGAGCAGTACTTC. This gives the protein CASSHSSGGATYEQYF. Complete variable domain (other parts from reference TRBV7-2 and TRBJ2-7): GAGVSQSPSNKVTEKGKDVELRCDPISGHTALYWYRQSLGQGLEFLIYFQGNSAPDKSGLPSDRFSAERTGGSVSTLTIQRTQQEDSAVYLCASSHSSGGATYEQYFGPGTRLTVT.

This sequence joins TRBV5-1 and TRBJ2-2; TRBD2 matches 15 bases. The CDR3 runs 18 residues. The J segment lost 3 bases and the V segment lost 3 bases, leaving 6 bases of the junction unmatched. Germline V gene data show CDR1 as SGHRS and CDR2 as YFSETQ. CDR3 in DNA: TGCGCCAGCAGCTCTGGACTAGCGGGAGGGAGGGACACCGGGGAGCTGTTTTTT. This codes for CASSSGLAGGRDTGELFF.

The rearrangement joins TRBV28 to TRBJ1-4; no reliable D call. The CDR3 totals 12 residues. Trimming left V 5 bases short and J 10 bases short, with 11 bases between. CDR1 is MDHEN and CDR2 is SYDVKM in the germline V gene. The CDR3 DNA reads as TGTGCCAGCAGTCCTTTTAGCGGAAAACTGTTTTTT. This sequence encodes CASSPFSGKLFF.

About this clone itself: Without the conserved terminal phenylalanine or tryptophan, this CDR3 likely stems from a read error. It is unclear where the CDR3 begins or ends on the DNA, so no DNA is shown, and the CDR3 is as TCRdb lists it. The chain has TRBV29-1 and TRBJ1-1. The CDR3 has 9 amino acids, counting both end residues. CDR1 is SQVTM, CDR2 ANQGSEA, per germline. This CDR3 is CSVRGLGQG.

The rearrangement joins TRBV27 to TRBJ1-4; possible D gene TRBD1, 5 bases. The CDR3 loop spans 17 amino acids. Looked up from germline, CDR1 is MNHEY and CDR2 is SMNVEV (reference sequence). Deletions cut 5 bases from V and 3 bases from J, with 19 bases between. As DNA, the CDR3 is TGTGCCAGCAGTCCCTGGACAAATGGTCCAGCTAATGAAAAACTGTTTTTT. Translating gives CASSPWTNGPANEKLFF.

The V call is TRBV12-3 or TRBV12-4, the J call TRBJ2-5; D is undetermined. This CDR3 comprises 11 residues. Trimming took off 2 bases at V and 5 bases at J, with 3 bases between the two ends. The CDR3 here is CASSLSETQYF. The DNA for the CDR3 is TGTGCCAGCAGTTTATCGGAGACCCAGTACTTC.

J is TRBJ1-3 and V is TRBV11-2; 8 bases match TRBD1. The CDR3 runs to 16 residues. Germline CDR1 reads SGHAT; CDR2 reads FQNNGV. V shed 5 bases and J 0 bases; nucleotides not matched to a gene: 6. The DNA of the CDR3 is TGTGCCAGCAGCACCAGGGGGCGAATCTCTGGAAACACCATATATTTT. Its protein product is CASSTRGRISGNTIYF.

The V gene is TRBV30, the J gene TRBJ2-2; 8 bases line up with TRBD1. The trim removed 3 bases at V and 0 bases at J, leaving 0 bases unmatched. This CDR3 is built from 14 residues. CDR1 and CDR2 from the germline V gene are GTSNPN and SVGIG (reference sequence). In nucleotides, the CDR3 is TGTGCCTGGAGACAGGGGGCGAACACCGGGGAGCTGTTTTTT. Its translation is CAWRQGANTGELFF.

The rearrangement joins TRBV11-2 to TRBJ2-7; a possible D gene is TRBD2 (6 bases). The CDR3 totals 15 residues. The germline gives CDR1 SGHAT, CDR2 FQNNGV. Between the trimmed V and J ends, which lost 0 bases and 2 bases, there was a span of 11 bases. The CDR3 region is CASSLDLGGTYEQYF. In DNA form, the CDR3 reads TGTGCCAGCAGCTTAGACCTCGGCGGGACCTACGAGCAGTACTTC.

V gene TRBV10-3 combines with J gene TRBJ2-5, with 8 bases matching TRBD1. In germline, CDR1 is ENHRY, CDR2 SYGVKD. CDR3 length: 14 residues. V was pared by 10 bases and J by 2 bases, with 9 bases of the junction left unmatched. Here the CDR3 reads CATRGREGQETQYF. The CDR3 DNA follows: TGTGCCACCAGGGGGCGGGAAGGGCAAGAGACCCAGTACTTC.

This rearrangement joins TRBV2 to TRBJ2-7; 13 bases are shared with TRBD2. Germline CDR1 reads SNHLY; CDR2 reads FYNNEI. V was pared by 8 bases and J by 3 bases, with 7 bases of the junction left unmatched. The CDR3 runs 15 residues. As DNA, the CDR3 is TGTGCCAGCGGCGGACTAGCGGGAGTTGGCTACGAGCAGTACTTC. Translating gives CASGGLAGVGYEQYF.

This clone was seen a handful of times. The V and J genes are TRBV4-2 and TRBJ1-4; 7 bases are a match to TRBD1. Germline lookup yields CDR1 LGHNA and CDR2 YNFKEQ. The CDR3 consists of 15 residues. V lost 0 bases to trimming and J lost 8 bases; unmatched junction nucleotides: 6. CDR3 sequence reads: CASSQDEGAAEKLFF. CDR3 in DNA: TGTGCCAGCAGCCAAGATGAGGGGGCAGCCGAAAAACTGTTTTTT.

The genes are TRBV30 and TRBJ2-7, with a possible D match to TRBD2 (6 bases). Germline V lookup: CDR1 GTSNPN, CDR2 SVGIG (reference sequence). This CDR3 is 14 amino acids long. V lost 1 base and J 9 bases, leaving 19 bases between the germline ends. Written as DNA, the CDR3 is TGTGCCTGGAGTGGAGGGGACTTACTCCCCGTGCAGTACTTC. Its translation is CAWSGGDLLPVQYF.

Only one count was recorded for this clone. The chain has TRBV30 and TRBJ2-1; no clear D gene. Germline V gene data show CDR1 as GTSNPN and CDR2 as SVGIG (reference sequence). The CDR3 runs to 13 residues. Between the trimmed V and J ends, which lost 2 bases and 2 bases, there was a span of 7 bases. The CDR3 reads CAWSIDTYNEQFF. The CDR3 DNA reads TGTGCCTGGAGTATAGACACCTACAATGAGCAGTTCTTC.

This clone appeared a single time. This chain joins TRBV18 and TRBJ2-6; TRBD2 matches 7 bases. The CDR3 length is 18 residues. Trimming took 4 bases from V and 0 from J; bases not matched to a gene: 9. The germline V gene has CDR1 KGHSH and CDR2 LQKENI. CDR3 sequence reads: CASSLMTSRSSGANVLTF. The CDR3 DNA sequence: TGTGCCAGCTCACTCATGACTAGCCGCAGCTCTGGGGCCAACGTCCTGACTTTC.

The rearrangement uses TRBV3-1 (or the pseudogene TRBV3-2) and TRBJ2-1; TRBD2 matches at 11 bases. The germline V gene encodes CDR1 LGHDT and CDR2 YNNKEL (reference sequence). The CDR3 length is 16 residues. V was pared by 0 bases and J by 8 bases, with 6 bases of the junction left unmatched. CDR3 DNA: TGTGCCAGCAGCCAAGAACTAGCGGGAGTATTTGATGAGCAGTTCTTC. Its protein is CASSQELAGVFDEQFF.

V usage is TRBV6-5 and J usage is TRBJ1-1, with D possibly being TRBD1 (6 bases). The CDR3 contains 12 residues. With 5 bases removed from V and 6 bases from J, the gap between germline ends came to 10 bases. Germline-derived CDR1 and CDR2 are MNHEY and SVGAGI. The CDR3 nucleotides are TGTGCCAGCAGTAGGGGGTCGGCTGAAGCTTTCTTT. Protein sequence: CASSRGSAEAFF.